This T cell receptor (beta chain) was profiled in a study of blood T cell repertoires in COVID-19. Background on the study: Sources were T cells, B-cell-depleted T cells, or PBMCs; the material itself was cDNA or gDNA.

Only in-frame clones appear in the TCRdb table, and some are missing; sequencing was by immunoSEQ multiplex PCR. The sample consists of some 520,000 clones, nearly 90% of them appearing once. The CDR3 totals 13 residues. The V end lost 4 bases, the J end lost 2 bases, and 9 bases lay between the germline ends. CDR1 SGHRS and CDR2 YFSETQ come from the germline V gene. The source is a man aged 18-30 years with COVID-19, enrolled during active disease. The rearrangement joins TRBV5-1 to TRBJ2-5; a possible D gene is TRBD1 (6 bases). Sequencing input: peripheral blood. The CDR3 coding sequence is TGCGCCAGCAGCCTGGACAGACAAGAGACCCAGTACTTC. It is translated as CASSLDRQETQYF.